This TCR beta chain was documented in a study of beta chain features in type 1 diabetes. The study's findings and limits: The study found moderately but significantly shorter TCRB CDR3s in all four CD4+ subsets of Type 1 diabetes patients.

TCRB transcripts that were expressed got sequenced, as all of the isolated RNA had been reverse transcribed. The data were produced by immunoSEQ multiplex PCR, yet TCRdb's version contains in-frame clones alone and is incomplete. This sample has over 650,000 clones, with around an eighth found just once. This clone was observed a few times. Its antigen is still unknown. Trimming pared 0 bases from V and 0 bases from J, leaving 9 bases between. Germline V gene lookup returns CDR1 GTSNPN and CDR2 SVGIG (reference sequence). The CDR3 totals 15 residues. The sample consisted of naive CD4+ T cells from blood. The chain uses TRBV30 and TRBJ1-5, with TRBD1 as a possible D gene (5 bases). This receptor was identified in a man between 18 and 29 years old with type 1 diabetes. CDR3 in amino acids: CAWSVSTASNQPQHF. The CDR3 DNA reads as TGTGCCTGGAGTGTATCGACAGCTAGCAATCAGCCCCAGCATTTT.